The 11 T cell receptor beta chains below all came from one sample that was sequenced in a study of shared clonotypes between healthy human individuals. Naive CD8 cells lacked CD45RO and underwent positive selection for CCR7, leaving out terminally differentiated effector memory CD45RA+ cells. Here immunoSEQ multiplex PCR was the method, and the copy in TCRdb shows in-frame clones only, minus some. Among some 800,000 clones listed, almost 95% were seen once. Sequencing used naive CD8+ T cells sorted from blood. These receptors were obtained from a man aged 25 to 40 in good health.

CDR3: CSVEYISEETQYF. The CDR3 DNA follows: TGCAGCGTTGAGTACATCTCCGAAGAGACCCAGTACTTC. The chain has TRBV29-1 and TRBJ2-5; D remains ambiguous. Trimming removed 3 bases from V and 3 bases from J, with 11 bases in between. The V gene's germline CDR1 is SQVTM and CDR2 ANQGSEA. CDR3 size: 13 residues.

The sample holds one count of this clone. The identical CDR3 is also encoded by other nucleotide sequences in the sample. The chain links TRBV29-1 to TRBJ2-1, with 10 bases identical to TRBD2. The CDR3 spans 13 residues. With 7 bases clipped from V and 3 bases from J, the junction kept 3 bases outside the gene matches. Germline V gene sequence: CDR1 SQVTM, CDR2 ANQGSEA. CDR3: CSDRTSGYNEQFF. Here the CDR3 DNA reads TGCAGCGACCGGACTAGCGGCTACAATGAGCAGTTCTTC.

A remark on this clone: The sample contains more than one DNA sequence encoding this CDR3. This chain links TRBV19 with TRBJ2-1, with 7 positions matching TRBD1. V lost 9 bases and J lost 0; bases outside the gene matches: 8. From germline, CDR1 is LNHDA and CDR2 SQIVND (reference sequence). The CDR3 runs 15 residues. The CDR3 protein is CASSMTGSSYNEQFF. The CDR3 region has the DNA TGTGCCAGCTCAATGACAGGGAGCTCCTACAATGAGCAGTTCTTC. The full variable domain, completed using reference TRBV19 and TRBJ2-1, is DGGITQSPKYLFRKEGQNVTLSCEQNLNHDAMYWYRQDPGQGLRLIYYSQIVNDFQKGDIAEGYSVSREKKESFPLTVTSAQKNPTAFYLCASSMTGSSYNEQFFGPGTRLTVL.

The chain couples TRBV9 to TRBJ2-7, with a possible D match to TRBD1 (7 bases). Germline CDR1 reads SGDLS; CDR2 reads YYNGEE. Trimming removed 5 bases from V and 0 bases from J, with 18 bases in between. This CDR3 is 16 amino acids long. CDR3 nucleotide sequence: TGTGCCAGCAGTAGCCCTGGGGGGACAGACTCCTACGAGCAGTACTTC. Residues: CASSSPGGTDSYEQYF.

This clone was picked up a small number of times. Other nucleotide sequences in the sample specify the same CDR3. This chain joins TRBV7-9 and TRBJ2-7; TRBD1 aligns across 7 bases. The J segment lost 5 bases and the V segment lost 5 bases, leaving 3 bases of the junction unmatched. There are 12 residues in the CDR3. Germline loops: CDR1 SEHNR, CDR2 FQNEAQ (reference sequence). The CDR3 nucleotides read TGTGCCAGCAGCCCTACAGGGGACGAGCAGTACTTC. Residues: CASSPTGDEQYF.

This sequence joins TRBV29-1 and TRBJ2-7; TRBD2 might be the D (6 bases). This CDR3 spans 14 amino acids. V was pared by 7 bases and J by 0 bases, with 16 bases between. Germline values: CDR1 SQVTM, CDR2 ANQGSEA. The CDR3 is CSALAPGNSYEQYF. The CDR3 nucleotides read TGCAGCGCCCTAGCGCCAGGTAACTCCTACGAGCAGTACTTC.

The rearrangement joins TRBV7-8 to TRBJ2-1; perhaps TRBD1 as D (5 bases). Germline CDR1 SGHVS, CDR2 FQNEAQ. Trimming removed 6 bases at V and 8 bases at J, with 14 bases between. This CDR3 is 13 amino acids long. The CDR3 spells CASSIRVGYEQFF. The DNA of the CDR3 is TGTGCCAGCAGTATCAGGGTTGGGTATGAGCAGTTCTTC.

This clone came up once. The DNA of the CDR3 is TGCGCCAGCAGCTTGTGGCCAGCTCAAGAGACCCAGTACTTC. Residues: CASSLWPAQETQYF. The V and J genes are TRBV5-1 and TRBJ2-5; D remains ambiguous. The germline V gene has CDR1 SGHRS and CDR2 YFSETQ. Trimming pared 1 base from V and 2 bases from J, leaving 9 bases between. The CDR3 has 14 residues.

The J gene is TRBJ2-7, the V gene TRBV2, with 8 positions matching TRBD1. Germline V lookup: CDR1 SNHLY, CDR2 FYNNEI. This CDR3 contains 12 residues. After removal of 7 bases from V and 5 bases from J, the junction contained 4 bases not matched to a gene. Written as DNA, the CDR3 is TGTGCCAGCACGGACAGGGCCCACGAGCAGTACTTC. Its protein is CASTDRAHEQYF. Combining the CDR3 with reference TRBV2 and TRBJ2-7 gives the whole variable domain EPEVTQTPSHQVTQMGQEVILRCVPISNHLYFYWYRQILGQKVEFLVSFYNNEISEKSEIFDDQFSVERPDGSNFTLKIRSTKLEDSAMYFCASTDRAHEQYFGPGTRLTVT.

The chain recombines TRBV7-8 with TRBJ1-5; possibly TRBD1 for D (6 bases). The CDR3 has 15 amino acids. The germline V gene encodes CDR1 SGHVS and CDR2 FQNEAQ. The V gene lost 1 base and the J gene lost 5 bases, with 12 bases spanning the gap. The CDR3 DNA sequence: TGTGCCAGCAGCTTAGAGGGAGACAGGTATCAGCCCCAGCATTTT. Protein product: CASSLEGDRYQPQHF. The full variable domain, rest sourced from reference TRBV7-8 and TRBJ1-5, is GAGVSQSPRYKVAKRGQDVALRCDPISGHVSLFWYQQALGQGPEFLTYFQNEAQLDKSGLPSDRFFAERPEGSVSTLKIQRTQQEDSAVYLCASSLEGDRYQPQHFGDGTRLSIL.

The V call is TRBV5-1, the J call TRBJ2-7; 7 nucleotides align to TRBD2. After removal of 1 base from V and 4 bases from J, the junction contained 8 bases not matched to a gene. The CDR3 extends over 15 amino acids. Germline V gives CDR1 SGHRS, CDR2 YFSETQ. For the CDR3, the DNA is TGCGCCAGCAGCTTGTTCGGGGAGGGGATTTACGAGCAGTACTTC. Translation: CASSLFGEGIYEQYF.